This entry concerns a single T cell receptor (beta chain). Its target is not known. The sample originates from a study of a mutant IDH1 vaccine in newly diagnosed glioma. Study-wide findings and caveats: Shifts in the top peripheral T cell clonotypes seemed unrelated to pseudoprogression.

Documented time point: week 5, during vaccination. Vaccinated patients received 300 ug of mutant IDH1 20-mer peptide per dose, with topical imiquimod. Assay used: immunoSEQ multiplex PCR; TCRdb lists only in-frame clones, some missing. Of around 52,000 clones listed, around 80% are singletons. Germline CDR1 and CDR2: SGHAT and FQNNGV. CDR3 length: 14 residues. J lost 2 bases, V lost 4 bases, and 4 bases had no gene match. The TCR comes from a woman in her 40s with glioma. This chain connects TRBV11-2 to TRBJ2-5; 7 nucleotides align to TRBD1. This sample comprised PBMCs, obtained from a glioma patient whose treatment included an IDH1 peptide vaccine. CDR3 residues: CASSYGTAQETQYF. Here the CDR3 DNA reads TGTGCCAGCAGCTACGGGACAGCTCAAGAGACCCAGTACTTC.